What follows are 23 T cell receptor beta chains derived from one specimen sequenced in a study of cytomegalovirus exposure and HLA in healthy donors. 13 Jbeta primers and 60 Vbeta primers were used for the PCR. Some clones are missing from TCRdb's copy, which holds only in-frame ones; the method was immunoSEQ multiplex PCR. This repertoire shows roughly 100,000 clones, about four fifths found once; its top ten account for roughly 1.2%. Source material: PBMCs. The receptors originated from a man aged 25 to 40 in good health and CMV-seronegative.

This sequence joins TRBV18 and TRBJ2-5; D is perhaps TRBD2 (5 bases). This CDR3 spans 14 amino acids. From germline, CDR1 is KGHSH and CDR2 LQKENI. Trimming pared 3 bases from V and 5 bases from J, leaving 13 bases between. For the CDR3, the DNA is TGTGCCAGCTCACCGGGCAGGAGGCACGAGACCCAGTACTTC. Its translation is CASSPGRRHETQYF.

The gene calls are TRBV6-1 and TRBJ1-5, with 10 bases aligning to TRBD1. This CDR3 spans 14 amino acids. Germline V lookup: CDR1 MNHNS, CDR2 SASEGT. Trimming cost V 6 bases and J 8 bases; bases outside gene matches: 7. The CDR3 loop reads CASSRQGASEPQHF. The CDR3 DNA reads TGTGCCAGCAGCAGACAGGGGGCTTCGGAGCCCCAGCATTTT.

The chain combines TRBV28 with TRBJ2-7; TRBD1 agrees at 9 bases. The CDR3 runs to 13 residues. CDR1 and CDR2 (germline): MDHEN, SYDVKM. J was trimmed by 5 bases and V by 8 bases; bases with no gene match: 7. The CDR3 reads CASLRDRDNEQYF. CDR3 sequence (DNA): TGTGCCAGCCTACGGGACAGGGACAACGAGCAGTACTTC.

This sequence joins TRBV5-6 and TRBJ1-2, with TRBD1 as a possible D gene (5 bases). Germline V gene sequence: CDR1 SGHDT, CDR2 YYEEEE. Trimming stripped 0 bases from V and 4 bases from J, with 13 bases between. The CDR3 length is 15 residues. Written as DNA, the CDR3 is TGTGCCAGCAGCTTGGATGGGGGGGTTCCCTATGGCTACACCTTC. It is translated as CASSLDGGVPYGYTF.

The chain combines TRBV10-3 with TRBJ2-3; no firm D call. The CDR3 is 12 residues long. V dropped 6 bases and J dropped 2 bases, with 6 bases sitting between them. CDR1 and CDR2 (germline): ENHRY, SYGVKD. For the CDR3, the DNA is TGTGCCATCAGATCCTCCACAGATACGCAGTATTTT. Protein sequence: CAIRSSTDTQYF.

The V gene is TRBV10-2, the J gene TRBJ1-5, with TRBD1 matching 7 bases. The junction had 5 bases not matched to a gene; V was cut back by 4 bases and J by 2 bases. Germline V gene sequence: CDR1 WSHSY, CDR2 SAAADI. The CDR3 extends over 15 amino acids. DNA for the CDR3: TGCGCCAGCAGTGCACAGGGGTTGGGCAATCAGCCCCAGCATTTT. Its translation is CASSAQGLGNQPQHF.

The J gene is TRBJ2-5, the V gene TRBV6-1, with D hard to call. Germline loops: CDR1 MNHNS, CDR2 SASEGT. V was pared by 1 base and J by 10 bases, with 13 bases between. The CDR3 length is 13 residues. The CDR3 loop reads CASSEGLMSDQYF. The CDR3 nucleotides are TGTGCCAGCAGTGAAGGACTTATGAGTGACCAGTACTTC.

The CDR3: CASSKNRVANTEAFF. CDR3 bases: TGTGCCAGCAGCAAGAACAGGGTGGCGAACACTGAAGCTTTCTTT. The rearrangement joins TRBV7-9 to TRBJ1-1, with a weak D call TRBD1 (6 bases). V was clipped by 5 bases and J by 1 base, with 14 bases between them. Per germline, CDR1 SEHNR and CDR2 FQNEAQ (reference sequence). This CDR3 contains 15 residues. Full variable domain (rest looked up from reference TRBV7-9 and TRBJ1-1): DTGVSQNPRHKITKRGQNVTFRCDPISEHNRLYWYRQTLGQGPEFLTYFQNEAQLEKSRLLSDRFSAERPKGSFSTLEIQRTEQGDSAMYLCASSKNRVANTEAFFGQGTRLTVV.

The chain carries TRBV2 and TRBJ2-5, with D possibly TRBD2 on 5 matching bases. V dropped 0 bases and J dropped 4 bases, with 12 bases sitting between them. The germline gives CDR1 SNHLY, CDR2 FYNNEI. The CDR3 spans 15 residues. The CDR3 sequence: CASSEALGRAETQYF. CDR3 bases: TGTGCCAGCAGTGAAGCGCTAGGGAGAGCAGAGACCCAGTACTTC. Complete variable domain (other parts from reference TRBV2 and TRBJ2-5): EPEVTQTPSHQVTQMGQEVILRCVPISNHLYFYWYRQILGQKVEFLVSFYNNEISEKSEIFDDQFSVERPDGSNFTLKIRSTKLEDSAMYFCASSEALGRAETQYFGPGTRLLVL.

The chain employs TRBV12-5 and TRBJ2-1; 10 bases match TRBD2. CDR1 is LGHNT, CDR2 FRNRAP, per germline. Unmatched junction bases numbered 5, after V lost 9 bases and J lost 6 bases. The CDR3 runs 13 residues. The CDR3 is CASHPSGSNEQFF. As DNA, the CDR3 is TGTGCTAGCCATCCTAGCGGGAGCAATGAGCAGTTCTTC.

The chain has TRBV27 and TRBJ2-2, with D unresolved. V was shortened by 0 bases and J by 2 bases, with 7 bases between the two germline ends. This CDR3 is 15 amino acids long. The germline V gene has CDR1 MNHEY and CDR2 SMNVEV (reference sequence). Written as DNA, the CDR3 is TGTGCCAGCAGTTTATCTAGACAAAACACCGGGGAGCTGTTTTTT. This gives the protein CASSLSRQNTGELFF.

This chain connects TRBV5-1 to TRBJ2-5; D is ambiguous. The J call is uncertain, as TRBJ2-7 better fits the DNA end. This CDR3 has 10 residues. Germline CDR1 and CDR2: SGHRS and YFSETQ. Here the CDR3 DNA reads TGCGCCAGCAGCTTGGTCGAGCAGTACTTC. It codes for CASSLVEQYF.

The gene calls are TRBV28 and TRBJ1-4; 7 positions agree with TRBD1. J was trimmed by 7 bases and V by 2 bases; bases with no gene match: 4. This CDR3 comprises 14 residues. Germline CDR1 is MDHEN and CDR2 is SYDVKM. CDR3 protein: CASSLEGAPEKLFF. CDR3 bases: TGTGCCAGCAGTTTAGAGGGGGCGCCTGAAAAACTGTTTTTT.

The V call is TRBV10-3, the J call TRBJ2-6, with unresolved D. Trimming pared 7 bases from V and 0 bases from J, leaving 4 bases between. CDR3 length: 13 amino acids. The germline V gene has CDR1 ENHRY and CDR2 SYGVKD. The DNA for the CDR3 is TGTGCCATCACAGGCTCTGGGGCCAACGTCCTGACTTTC. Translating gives CAITGSGANVLTF.

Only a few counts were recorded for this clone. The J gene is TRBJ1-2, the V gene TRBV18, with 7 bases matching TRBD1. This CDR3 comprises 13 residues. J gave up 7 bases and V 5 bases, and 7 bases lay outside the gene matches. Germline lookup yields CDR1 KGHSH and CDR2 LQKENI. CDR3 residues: CASSSDRDRGYTF. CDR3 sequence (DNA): TGTGCCAGCTCATCCGACAGGGACCGTGGCTACACCTTC.

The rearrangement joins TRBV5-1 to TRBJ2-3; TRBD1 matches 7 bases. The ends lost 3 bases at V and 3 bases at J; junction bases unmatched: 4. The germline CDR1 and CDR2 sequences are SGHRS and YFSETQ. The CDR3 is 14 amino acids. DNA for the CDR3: TGCGCCAGCAGCTCCCAGGGGGTTACAGATACGCAGTATTTT. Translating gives CASSSQGVTDTQYF.

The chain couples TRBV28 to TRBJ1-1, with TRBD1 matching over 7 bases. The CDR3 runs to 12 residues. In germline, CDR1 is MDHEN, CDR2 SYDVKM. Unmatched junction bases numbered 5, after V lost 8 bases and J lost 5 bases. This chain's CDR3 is CASGQARTEAFF. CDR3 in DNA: TGTGCCAGCGGACAGGCGAGGACTGAAGCTTTCTTT.

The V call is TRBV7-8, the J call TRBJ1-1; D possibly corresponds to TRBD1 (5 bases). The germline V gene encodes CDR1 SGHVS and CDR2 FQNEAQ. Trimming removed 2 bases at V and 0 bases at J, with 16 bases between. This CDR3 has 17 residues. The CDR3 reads CASSLSLRGPMNTEAFF. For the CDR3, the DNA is TGTGCCAGCAGCTTATCGCTAAGGGGCCCAATGAACACTGAAGCTTTCTTT.

CDR3: CASSHRPGFGETQYF. As DNA, the CDR3 is TGTGCCAGCAGTCATCGCCCAGGGTTCGGGGAGACCCAGTACTTC. The chain combines TRBV28 with TRBJ2-5, with D possibly being TRBD1 (5 bases). Germline lookup yields CDR1 MDHEN and CDR2 SYDVKM. CDR3 length: 15 residues. V dropped 5 bases and J dropped 5 bases, with 18 bases sitting between them.

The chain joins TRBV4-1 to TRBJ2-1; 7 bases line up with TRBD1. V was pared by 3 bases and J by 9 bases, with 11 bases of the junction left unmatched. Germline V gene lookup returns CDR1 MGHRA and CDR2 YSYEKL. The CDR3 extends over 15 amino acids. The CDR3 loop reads CASSHQQGLVSEQFF. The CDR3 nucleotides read TGCGCCAGCAGCCACCAACAGGGGTTAGTATCTGAGCAGTTCTTC.

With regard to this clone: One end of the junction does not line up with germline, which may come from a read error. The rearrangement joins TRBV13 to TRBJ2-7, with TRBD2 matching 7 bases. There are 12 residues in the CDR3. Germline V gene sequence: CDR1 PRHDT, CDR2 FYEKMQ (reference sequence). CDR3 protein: CASSLGRDEQYF. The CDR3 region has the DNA TGTGCCAGCAGCCTAGGGAGGGACGAGCAGTACTTC.

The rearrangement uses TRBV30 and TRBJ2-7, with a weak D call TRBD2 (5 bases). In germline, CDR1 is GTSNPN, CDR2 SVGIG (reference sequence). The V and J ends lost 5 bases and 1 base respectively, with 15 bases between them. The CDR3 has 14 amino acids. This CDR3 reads CAWGETRDSYEQYF. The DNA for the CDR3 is TGTGCCTGGGGGGAGACACGAGATTCCTACGAGCAGTACTTC.

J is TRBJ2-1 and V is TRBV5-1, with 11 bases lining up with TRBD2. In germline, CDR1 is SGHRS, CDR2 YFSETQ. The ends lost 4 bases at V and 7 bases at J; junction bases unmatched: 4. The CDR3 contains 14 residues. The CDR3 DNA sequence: TGCGCCAGCAGCCAGAGGACTAGCGGGAATGAGCAGTTCTTC. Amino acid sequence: CASSQRTSGNEQFF. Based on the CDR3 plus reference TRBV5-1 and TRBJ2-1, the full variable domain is KAGVTQTPRYLIKTRGQQVTLSCSPISGHRSVSWYQQTPGQGLQFLFEYFSETQRNKGNFPGRFSGRQFSNSRSEMNVSTLELGDSALYLCASSQRTSGNEQFFGPGTRLTVL.